Each of the 29 T cell receptor beta chains below was sequenced from the same sample in a study of cytotoxic CD8 clonotypes in ibrutinib-treated CLL. The protocol was immunoSEQ multiplex PCR, while the TCRdb copy is restricted to in-frame clones and leaves out a portion. The table includes 150,000 or so clones, about 88% detected once. Sample: PBMCs, taken at disease progression, from a patient treated with ibrutinib. These TCRs come from a human donor with chronic lymphocytic leukemia.

V usage is TRBV30 and J usage is TRBJ1-3; 7 positions agree with TRBD1. V lost 2 bases to trimming and J lost 11 bases; unmatched junction nucleotides: 3. Germline V lookup: CDR1 GTSNPN, CDR2 SVGIG (reference sequence). This CDR3 spans 11 amino acids. CDR3: CAWSQGGAIYF. CDR3 nucleotide sequence: TGTGCCTGGAGTCAGGGGGGTGCCATATATTTT. Together with reference TRBV30 and TRBJ1-3, the CDR3 gives the full variable domain: SQTIHQWPATLVQPVGSPLSLECTVEGTSNPNLYWYRQAAGRGLQLLFYSVGIGQISSEVPQNLSASRPQDRQFILSSKKLLLSDSGFYLCAWSQGGAIYFGEGSWLTVV.

V and J are TRBV21-1 and TRBJ2-3; the D call TRBD2 from the table was never checked on the DNA. TRBV21-1 is designated a pseudogene. This CDR3 spans 16 amino acids. The CDR3 sequence: CASSKVLAGGTDTQYF. The CDR3 DNA is TGTGCCAGCAGCAAAGTACTAGCGGGAGGTACAGATACGCAGTATTTT.

This rearrangement joins TRBV6-5 to TRBJ2-1; TRBD1 aligns across 9 bases. The CDR3 has 15 residues. Germline V CDR1 and CDR2: MNHEY, SVGAGI. Unmatched junction bases numbered 9, after V lost 6 bases and J lost 6 bases. The CDR3 reads CASRKRQGEGNEQFF. CDR3 nucleotides: TGTGCCAGCAGAAAGAGACAGGGGGAAGGCAATGAGCAGTTCTTC.

The table lists this clone with a count of one. The chain uses TRBV9 and TRBJ1-4; TRBD1 is a possible D gene (6 bases). The CDR3 has 14 amino acids. CDR1 SGDLS and CDR2 YYNGEE come from the germline V gene. Trimming shortened V by 2 bases and J by 4 bases, and 9 bases separated the two germline ends. This chain's CDR3 is CASSVSGVNEKLFF. The DNA for the CDR3 is TGTGCCAGCAGCGTCTCAGGGGTTAATGAAAAACTGTTTTTT.

The chain joins TRBV28 to TRBJ1-1, with 7 positions matching TRBD1. This CDR3 region has 14 residues. V was clipped by 6 bases and J by 8 bases; unmatched bases: 12. The V gene's germline CDR1 is MDHEN and CDR2 SYDVKM. CDR3 nucleotide sequence: TGTGCCAGCAGCTATAACGGACAGGTATCGGAAGCTTTCTTT. Translation: CASSYNGQVSEAFF.

J is TRBJ2-1 and V is TRBV12-5; weak D call: TRBD1 (5 bases). This CDR3 is built from 16 residues. Trimming removed 1 base from V and 5 bases from J, with 15 bases in between. Germline loops: CDR1 LGHNT, CDR2 FRNRAP. For the CDR3, the DNA is TGTGCTAGTGGTTTGGATGAACAGGCACCCAACAATGAGCAGTTCTTC. Protein product: CASGLDEQAPNNEQFF.

This chain joins TRBV2 and TRBJ2-1, with 7 nucleotides matching TRBD1. Germline loops: CDR1 SNHLY, CDR2 FYNNEI. This CDR3 has 15 amino acids. Trimming at V came to 4 bases and at J to 3 bases, leaving 6 bases not matched to a gene. CDR3 region: CASSVQGLLYNEQFF. DNA of the CDR3: TGTGCCAGCAGTGTACAGGGGCTCCTCTACAATGAGCAGTTCTTC.

The chain combines TRBV5-4 with TRBJ1-2; D gene uncertain. Trimming left V 5 bases short and J 8 bases short, with 13 bases between. The CDR3 totals 12 residues. Germline V gene data show CDR1 as SGHNT and CDR2 as YYREEE (reference sequence). CDR3 nucleotide sequence: TGTGCCAGCAGTCGCCCTACCGGCGGCTACACCTTC. It codes for CASSRPTGGYTF.

The table lists this clone with a count of one. The chain links TRBV6-6 to TRBJ1-4; the D is unclear. The CDR3 covers 13 residues. Per the germline V gene, CDR1 is MNHNY and CDR2 is SVGAGI (reference sequence). Between the trimmed V and J ends, which lost 5 bases and 15 bases, there was a span of 19 bases. The CDR3 region has the DNA TGTGCCAGCAGTCCGCGGGGAGACACTAGAATGTTTTTT. It codes for CASSPRGDTRMFF.

The sample holds one count of this clone. CDR3 region: CASSLKGHYLSYEQYF. Written as DNA, the CDR3 is TGTGCCAGCAGTTTAAAGGGACACTATCTGTCCTACGAGCAGTACTTC. The chain recombines TRBV27 with TRBJ2-7, with D tentatively TRBD1 (6 bases). The germline V and J ends were trimmed by 2 bases and 1 base, with 15 bases remaining between them. Germline assignment: CDR1 MNHEY and CDR2 SMNVEV (reference sequence). The length of the CDR3 is 16 residues.

The chain uses TRBV27 and TRBJ2-7, with 7 positions matching TRBD1. J was trimmed by 2 bases and V by 7 bases; bases with no gene match: 8. Germline lookup yields CDR1 MNHEY and CDR2 SMNVEV (reference sequence). The CDR3 covers 14 residues. The CDR3 coding sequence is TGTGCCAGCACCCTTAGAGGGGGCGCCTACGAGCAGTACTTC. The encoded protein is CASTLRGGAYEQYF.

The rearrangement uses TRBV11-3 and TRBJ1-1, with D tentatively TRBD1 (6 bases). Germline-derived CDR1 and CDR2 are SGHNT and YENEEA. The CDR3 loop spans 14 amino acids. The ends were cut back, 4 bases at V and 4 bases at J, with 13 bases in the middle. The CDR3 nucleotides read TGTGCCAGCAGCTCACAGGGTAGTGGCACTGAAGCTTTCTTT. This encodes CASSSQGSGTEAFF.

This clone was recorded only once. The V call is TRBV19, the J call TRBJ2-4, with 9 nucleotides matching TRBD1. In germline, CDR1 is LNHDA, CDR2 SQIVND (reference sequence). The J segment lost 7 bases and the V segment lost 3 bases, leaving 7 bases of the junction unmatched. The CDR3 consists of 15 residues. Here the CDR3 reads CASSMGQGGTNIQYF. For the CDR3, the DNA is TGTGCCAGTAGTATGGGACAGGGCGGTACGAACATTCAGTACTTC. Based on the CDR3 plus reference TRBV19 and TRBJ2-4, the full variable domain is DGGITQSPKYLFRKEGQNVTLSCEQNLNHDAMYWYRQDPGQGLRLIYYSQIVNDFQKGDIAEGYSVSREKKESFPLTVTSAQKNPTAFYLCASSMGQGGTNIQYFGAGTRLSVL.

This rearrangement joins TRBV7-8 to TRBJ2-7; D possibly matches TRBD1 or TRBD2 (5 bases each). The ends were cut back, 3 bases at V and 6 bases at J, with 12 bases in the middle. The CDR3 length is 13 residues. Looked up from germline, CDR1 is SGHVS and CDR2 is FQNEAQ. CDR3 residues: CASSFPERGEQYF. The CDR3 nucleotides read TGTGCCAGCAGCTTCCCGGAGAGGGGCGAGCAGTACTTC.

The chain is built from TRBV15 and TRBJ1-3; D unclear. The CDR3 has 11 amino acids. Germline V gives CDR1 LNHNV, CDR2 YYDKDF (reference sequence). V was clipped by 4 bases and J by 2 bases, with 0 bases between them. The CDR3 DNA reads TGTGCCACCAGCACTGGAAACACCATATATTTT. Encoded protein: CATSTGNTIYF. The whole variable domain, filled in from reference TRBV15 and TRBJ1-3, reads DAMVIQNPRYQVTQFGKPVTLSCSQTLNHNVMYWYQQKSSQAPKLLFHYYDKDFNNEADTPDNFQSRRPNTSFCFLDIRSPGLGDTAMYLCATSTGNTIYFGEGSWLTVV.

The chain couples TRBV19 to TRBJ1-5; no reliable D call. Looked up from germline, CDR1 is LNHDA and CDR2 is SQIVND (reference sequence). The V and J ends lost 5 bases and 3 bases respectively, with 8 bases between them. This CDR3 region has 13 residues. CDR3 in DNA: TGTGCCAGTAGTCTCGTCGACAATCAGCCCCAGCATTTT. This sequence encodes CASSLVDNQPQHF. Supplemented by reference TRBV19 and TRBJ1-5, the full variable domain reads DGGITQSPKYLFRKEGQNVTLSCEQNLNHDAMYWYRQDPGQGLRLIYYSQIVNDFQKGDIAEGYSVSREKKESFPLTVTSAQKNPTAFYLCASSLVDNQPQHFGDGTRLSIL.

The chain joins TRBV19 to TRBJ2-5; D perhaps matches TRBD2 (7 bases). CDR1 is LNHDA, CDR2 SQIVND, per germline (reference sequence). The V end lost 7 bases, the J end lost 4 bases, and 19 bases lay between the germline ends. The CDR3 sequence is 15 residues long. In nucleotides, the CDR3 is TGTGCCAGTAACGGGGGGCAAGTACCGGGAGAGACCCAGTACTTC. It translates to CASNGGQVPGETQYF.

The chain is built from TRBV9 and TRBJ2-1, with 9 nucleotides matching TRBD2. Germline V gene lookup returns CDR1 SGDLS and CDR2 YYNGEE. The trim removed 0 bases at V and 14 bases at J, leaving 9 bases unmatched. There are 14 residues in the CDR3. As DNA, the CDR3 is TGTGCCAGCAGCGTAGATGAGGCGGGAGGGCAAGAGTTCTTC. It encodes CASSVDEAGGQEFF.

This chain uses TRBV2 with TRBJ2-7, with D possibly being TRBD1 or TRBD2 (5 bases each). The V end lost 2 bases, the J end lost 2 bases, and 25 bases lay between the germline ends. In germline, CDR1 is SNHLY, CDR2 FYNNEI. This CDR3 contains 19 residues. DNA of the CDR3: TGTGCCAGCAGTGAAATATTGGGGCGGAAGAGAGGGATAACCTACGAGCAGTACTTC. Protein sequence: CASSEILGRKRGITYEQYF.

The chain links TRBV6-4 to TRBJ2-1; TRBD1 agrees at 9 bases. CDR3 length: 15 amino acids. Looked up from germline, CDR1 is MRHNA and CDR2 is SNTAGT. V gave up 2 bases and J gave up 7 bases; unmatched junction bases: 6. Written as DNA, the CDR3 is TGTGCCAGCAGTGACCAGGGACAGGGTAGGAATGAGCAGTTCTTC. Translating it yields CASSDQGQGRNEQFF.

This rearrangement joins TRBV15 to TRBJ1-3; D is uncertain. The CDR3 has 15 amino acids. Germline V gives CDR1 LNHNV, CDR2 YYDKDF (reference sequence). The V end lost 0 bases, the J end lost 0 bases, and 6 bases lay between the germline ends. Here the CDR3 reads CATSRDWISGNTIYF. The CDR3 DNA is TGTGCCACCAGCAGAGATTGGATCTCTGGAAACACCATATATTTT.

This clone was detected once. The V call is TRBV11-2, the J call TRBJ1-2, with 7 bases identical to TRBD1. Germline-derived CDR1 and CDR2 are SGHAT and FQNNGV. Trimming at V came to 5 bases and at J to 5 bases, leaving 14 bases not matched to a gene. The length of the CDR3 is 16 residues. This CDR3 reads CASSQGGGQAIYGYTF. Here the CDR3 DNA reads TGTGCCAGCAGCCAAGGGGGAGGACAGGCAATATATGGCTACACCTTC. Looking up the rest from reference TRBV11-2 and TRBJ1-2 gives the full variable domain: EAGVAQSPRYKIIEKRQSVAFWCNPISGHATLYWYQQILGQGPKLLIQFQNNGVVDDSQLPKDRFSAERLKGVDSTLKIQPAKLEDSAVYLCASSQGGGQAIYGYTFGSGTRLTVV.

This rearrangement joins TRBV11-3 to TRBJ2-7, with TRBD1 matching over 7 bases. The V gene's germline CDR1 is SGHNT and CDR2 YENEEA. V shed 5 bases and J 5 bases; nucleotides not matched to a gene: 6. The CDR3 spans 13 residues. The CDR3 DNA reads as TGTGCCAGCAGCCGAGGGACAGTGGACGAGCAGTACTTC. It is translated as CASSRGTVDEQYF.

J is TRBJ1-4 and V is TRBV2; the D gene is possibly TRBD1 (6 bases). Trimming took 6 bases from V and 7 from J, leaving 12 bases between them. Germline lookup yields CDR1 SNHLY and CDR2 FYNNEI. This CDR3 has 13 residues. CDR3 bases: TGTGCCAGCAGAGGGGGGGTCGGTGAAAAACTGTTTTTT. It translates to CASRGGVGEKLFF. The full variable domain, its missing parts supplied by reference TRBV2 and TRBJ1-4, is EPEVTQTPSHQVTQMGQEVILRCVPISNHLYFYWYRQILGQKVEFLVSFYNNEISEKSEIFDDQFSVERPDGSNFTLKIRSTKLEDSAMYFCASRGGVGEKLFFGSGTQLSVL.

This chain joins TRBV7-9 and TRBJ2-7; D possibly matches TRBD1 or TRBD2 (6 bases each). The CDR3 length is 17 residues. Germline V gene lookup returns CDR1 SEHNR and CDR2 FQNEAQ (reference sequence). V gave up 8 bases and J gave up 3 bases, with 26 bases separating them. The CDR3 nucleotides are TGTGCCAGCGAAGCCCAGGGGAGATCCGGAGGGAGCTACGAGCAGTACTTC. Protein product: CASEAQGRSGGSYEQYF. The full variable domain, completed using reference TRBV7-9 and TRBJ2-7, is DTGVSQNPRHKITKRGQNVTFRCDPISEHNRLYWYRQTLGQGPEFLTYFQNEAQLEKSRLLSDRFSAERPKGSFSTLEIQRTEQGDSAMYLCASEAQGRSGGSYEQYFGPGTRLTVT.

The rearrangement uses TRBV5-1 and TRBJ1-5; possibly TRBD1 for D (5 bases). This CDR3 has 14 residues. Trimming left V 4 bases short and J 2 bases short, with 10 bases between. Germline V gene lookup returns CDR1 SGHRS and CDR2 YFSETQ. The CDR3 protein is CASSAQGGNQPQHF. The CDR3 region has the DNA TGCGCCAGCAGCGCCCAGGGAGGCAATCAGCCCCAGCATTTT.

The V gene is TRBV5-1, the J gene TRBJ2-7, with D maybe TRBD2 (5 bases). The V end was cut by 5 bases, the J end by 0 bases, with 12 bases between. Germline CDR1 SGHRS, CDR2 YFSETQ. The CDR3 loop spans 14 amino acids. The CDR3 reads CASRRTFSSYEQYF. Written as DNA, the CDR3 is TGCGCCAGCAGGAGGACTTTCAGCTCCTACGAGCAGTACTTC.

This chain joins TRBV2 and TRBJ2-7; D unclear. V was cut by 1 base and J by 7 bases, with 14 bases left in between. The CDR3 loop spans 14 amino acids. Germline values: CDR1 SNHLY, CDR2 FYNNEI. CDR3 region: CASSEVVPNGEQYF. CDR3 nucleotides: TGTGCCAGCAGTGAAGTAGTCCCAAATGGGGAGCAGTACTTC. Combining the CDR3 with reference TRBV2 and TRBJ2-7 gives the whole variable domain EPEVTQTPSHQVTQMGQEVILRCVPISNHLYFYWYRQILGQKVEFLVSFYNNEISEKSEIFDDQFSVERPDGSNFTLKIRSTKLEDSAMYFCASSEVVPNGEQYFGPGTRLTVT.

The chain combines TRBV10-1 with TRBJ2-3; D not certain. The V end lost 3 bases, the J end lost 6 bases, and 10 bases lay between the germline ends. The germline CDR1 and CDR2 sequences are WNHNN and SYGVQD (reference sequence). CDR3 length: 13 amino acids. CDR3 amino acids: CASSEAIGDTQYF. The CDR3 DNA sequence: TGCGCCAGCAGTGAAGCAATAGGGGATACGCAGTATTTT.